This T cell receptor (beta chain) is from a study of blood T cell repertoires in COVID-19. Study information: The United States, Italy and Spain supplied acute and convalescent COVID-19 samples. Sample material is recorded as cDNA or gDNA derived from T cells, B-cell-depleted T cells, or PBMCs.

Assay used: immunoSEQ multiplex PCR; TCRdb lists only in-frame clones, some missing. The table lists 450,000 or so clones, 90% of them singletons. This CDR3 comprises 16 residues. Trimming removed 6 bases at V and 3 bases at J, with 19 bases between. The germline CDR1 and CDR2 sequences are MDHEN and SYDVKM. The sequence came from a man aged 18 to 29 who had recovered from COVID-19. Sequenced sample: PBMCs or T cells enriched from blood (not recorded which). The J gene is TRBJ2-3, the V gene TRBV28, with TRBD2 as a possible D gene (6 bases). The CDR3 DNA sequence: TGTGCCAGCAGATCTATCCGTCGGGGGAGGACAGATACGCAGTATTTT. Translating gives CASRSIRRGRTDTQYF. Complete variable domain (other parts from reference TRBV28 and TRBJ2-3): DVKVTQSSRYLVKRTGEKVFLECVQDMDHENMFWYRQDPGLGLRLIYFSYDVKMKEKGDIPEGYSVSREKKERFSLILESASTNQTSMYLCASRSIRRGRTDTQYFGPGTRLTVL.